These 8 T cell receptor beta chains share one sample of origin, sequenced in a study of cytomegalovirus exposure and HLA in healthy donors. In the PCR, 60 Vbeta and 13 Jbeta primers were used. Some clones are missing from TCRdb's copy, which holds only in-frame ones; the method was immunoSEQ multiplex PCR. The data hold 85,000 to 100,000 clones, with about 82% observed a single time. Sequencing used PBMCs. Receptor source: a man in his thirties or forties in good health and CMV-seronegative.

The chain joins TRBV10-3 to TRBJ1-1; D is unresolved. The CDR3 loop spans 13 amino acids. V lost 7 bases to trimming and J lost 2 bases, with 11 bases between them. Per germline, CDR1 ENHRY and CDR2 SYGVKD. CDR3 nucleotides: TGTGCCATCACCTTACAAGTTAACACTGAAGCTTTCTTT. Translation: CAITLQVNTEAFF.

This clone was detected only a few times. The chain carries TRBV5-1 and TRBJ2-1, with 9 bases identical to TRBD2. The CDR3 is 17 amino acids. Germline assignment: CDR1 SGHRS and CDR2 YFSETQ. After removal of 0 bases from V and 3 bases from J, the junction contained 7 bases not matched to a gene. The CDR3 DNA reads TGCGCCAGCAGCTTGGCGTCCCCTAGCGGGAACTACAATGAGCAGTTCTTC. Residues: CASSLASPSGNYNEQFF.

The V call is TRBV7-9, the J call TRBJ2-7; 11 nucleotides align to TRBD2. Unmatched junction bases numbered 2, after V lost 5 bases and J lost 2 bases. From germline, CDR1 is SEHNR and CDR2 FQNEAQ (reference sequence). The CDR3 sequence is 14 residues long. The CDR3 is CASSPTSGTYEQYF. CDR3 nucleotides: TGTGCCAGCAGCCCGACTAGCGGGACCTACGAGCAGTACTTC.

The V gene is TRBV21-1, the J gene TRBJ2-7; TRBD2, the table's D call, was not compared with the DNA. TRBV21-1 is shown as a pseudogene. The CDR3 covers 15 residues. CDR3 sequence: CASSKPGTEGREQYF. In DNA form, the CDR3 reads TGTGCCAGCAGCAAACCGGGGACGGAGGGAAGGGAGCAGTACTTC.

The chain couples TRBV28 to TRBJ1-3; 9 bases map to TRBD1. The V gene end was trimmed by 8 bases and the J gene end by 7 bases; junction bases not matched to a gene: 6. The CDR3 sequence is 13 residues long. Germline CDR1 reads MDHEN; CDR2 reads SYDVKM. The CDR3 sequence: CASDRGLSNTIYF. CDR3 DNA: TGTGCCAGCGACAGGGGGTTGAGTAACACCATATATTTT.

V gene TRBV28 combines with J gene TRBJ2-5; 15 nucleotides align to TRBD2. The V gene's germline CDR1 is MDHEN and CDR2 SYDVKM. Unmatched junction bases numbered 15, after V lost 6 bases and J lost 4 bases. The CDR3 loop spans 19 amino acids. CDR3 sequence reads: CASRHIGLAGGQGGETQYF. The CDR3 DNA is TGTGCCAGCAGACATATCGGACTAGCGGGGGGGCAAGGAGGAGAGACCCAGTACTTC.

The V call is TRBV7-8, the J call TRBJ2-7; 8 positions match TRBD1. The junction had 11 bases not matched to a gene; V was cut back by 5 bases and J by 5 bases. The V gene's germline CDR1 is SGHVS and CDR2 FQNEAQ. There are 15 residues in the CDR3. The CDR3 DNA is TGTGCCAGCAGCCTGAGGGGGCAGGGGGCCCACGAGCAGTACTTC. Encoded protein: CASSLRGQGAHEQYF.

This rearrangement joins TRBV10-1 to TRBJ2-3; no definite D call. Germline CDR1 reads WNHNN; CDR2 reads SYGVQD (reference sequence). Trimming pared 5 bases from V and 3 bases from J, leaving 6 bases between. The CDR3 is made up of 12 amino acids. CDR3 bases: TGCGCCAGCAGTCCCGGGACAGATACGCAGTATTTT. Translating gives CASSPGTDTQYF.